Presented here are 28 T cell receptor beta chains from one specimen sequenced in a study of tumor and adjacent non-tumor tissue in lung cancer. TCRbeta libraries were built with three rounds of nested PCR, modified from ARM-PCR. TCRdb reanalysed the multiplex PCR reads using MiXCR and keeps one entry per CDR3 protein. The table records under 250,000 distinct CDR3 sequences, 71% of them present only once. This sample's RNA came from whole unsorted tissue. The sequenced material came from lung tumor tissue. The receptors were gathered from a man in his sixties with non-small cell lung cancer.

As concerns this clonotype: Compared with germline, one end of the junction differs, possibly owing to a read error. V usage is TRBV11-2 and J usage is TRBJ2-1; D gene uncertain. The CDR3 is 13 amino acids. Germline V CDR1 and CDR2: SGHAT, FQNNGV. CDR3 residues: CASGSAFYNEQFF. The CDR3 DNA reads as TGTGCCAGCGGCTCTGCGTTTTACAATGAGCAGTTTTTC.

The V gene is TRBV11-3, the J gene TRBJ1-2, with D perhaps matching TRBD1 (5 bases). This CDR3 region has 13 residues. Germline V gives CDR1 SGHNT, CDR2 YENEEA. Trimming took 7 bases from V and 5 from J, leaving 14 bases between them. The CDR3 nucleotides are TGTGCCAGCAACAGGCAGGGTGTTTATGGCTACACCTTC. This sequence encodes CASNRQGVYGYTF.

Points on this clonotype: Compared with germline, one end of the junction differs, possibly owing to a read error. The rearrangement uses TRBV20-1 and TRBJ2-1; 7 bases match TRBD2. The length of the CDR3 is 17 residues. Germline values: CDR1 DFQATT, CDR2 SNEGSKA (reference sequence). As DNA, the CDR3 is TGCACTGCTAGAGCTAACGGACAAGCGGGACCCCCTAATGAGCAGTTCTTC. Residues: CTARANGQAGPPNEQFF.

This clonotype has just a few counts. A much larger clone sits a single nucleotide away, making a read error possible. The rearrangement joins TRBV11-1 to TRBJ2-1; no clear D. Between the trimmed V and J ends, which lost 1 base and 5 bases, there was a span of 12 bases. CDR3 length: 15 residues. Germline V gives CDR1 SGHAT, CDR2 FQDESV (reference sequence). In nucleotides, the CDR3 is TGTGCCAGCAGCTTAGGGACCTCAAAGCACAATGAGCAGTTCTTC. Translating gives CASSLGTSKHNEQFF.

With respect to this clonotype: A much bigger clone sits one base away, suggesting this may be a read error. The V and J genes are TRBV12-3 or TRBV12-4 and TRBJ1-2, with TRBD1 as a possible D gene (5 bases). The CDR3 consists of 15 residues. The CDR3 region is CASSLDDRVNYDYTF. The DNA of the CDR3 is TGTGCCAGCAGTTTAGATGACAGAGTGAACTATGACTACACCTTC.

The sample holds one count of this clonotype. Sequence at one end of the junction differs from germline and may be a read error. The gene calls are TRBV4-3 and TRBJ2-3, with TRBD1 matching 7 bases. The CDR3 sequence is 14 residues long. Germline V gene sequence: CDR1 LGHNA, CDR2 YSLEER. The CDR3 protein is CASSQLSGTDTQYF. Here the CDR3 DNA reads TGCGCCAGCAGCCAACTCAGTGGGACAGATACGCAGTATTTC.

This clonotype showed up just once. The chain links TRBV7-2 to TRBJ2-1, with a tentative D call TRBD1 (6 bases). CDR3 size: 16 residues. Trimming stripped 6 bases from V and 6 bases from J, with 21 bases between. CDR1 and CDR2 from the germline V gene are SGHTA and FQGNSA. The CDR3 coding sequence is TGTGCCAGCAGTACGGCAGGGGCCAACTCCCTCAATGAGCAGTTCTTC. Translated: CASSTAGANSLNEQFF.

As for this clonotype: It is likely a read error, because the conserved phenylalanine at the end of the CDR3 is missing. The chain is built from TRBV11-1 and TRBJ1-4, with D tentatively TRBD1 (5 bases). Germline CDR1 and CDR2: SGHAT and FQDESV (reference sequence). This CDR3 is 14 amino acids long. CDR3 protein: CAGSSGRDNVKLFC. The CDR3 bases are TGTGCCGGCAGCTCGGGACGAGATAATGTAAAACTGTTTTGT.

About this clonotype itself: This CDR3 fails to terminate in the conserved phenylalanine or tryptophan, so it likely reflects a read error. This chain links TRBV5-6 with TRBJ1-5, with a weak D call TRBD1 (5 bases). CDR1 is SGHDT, CDR2 YYEEEE, per germline. The CDR3 has 15 residues. Trimming took 4 bases from V and 7 from J, leaving 18 bases between them. The CDR3 nucleotides read TGTGCCAGCAGCACCTATCAGGGACCCAGGCAGCCCCAGCATTCT. As protein: CASSTYQGPRQPQHS.

This clonotype was detected a few times. One end of the junction varies from germline; a read error may be responsible. This sequence joins TRBV20-1 and TRBJ2-2, with no clear D. The CDR3 runs to 12 residues. In germline, CDR1 is DFQATT, CDR2 SNEGSKA (reference sequence). The CDR3 region has the DNA TGCAGTGCTAGACTAAACATCGGGGAGCTGTTTTTT. Protein: CSARLNIGELFF.

Note on this clonotype: Since the CDR3 does not end with the conserved phenylalanine or tryptophan, this likely comes from a read error. The chain couples TRBV4-2 to TRBJ1-6, with D possibly matching TRBD1 (5 bases). This CDR3 has 14 amino acids. Germline values: CDR1 LGHNA, CDR2 YNFKEQ. The chain's CDR3 is CASNQDGGNSPLHY. In DNA, the CDR3 is TGTGCCAGCAACCAAGACGGGGGTAATTCACCCCTCCACTAT.

V usage is TRBV20-1 and J usage is TRBJ1-6, with D perhaps TRBD1 (5 bases). Germline V gives CDR1 DFQATT, CDR2 SNEGSKA (reference sequence). This CDR3 contains 15 residues. Trimming removed 3 bases from V and 7 bases from J, with 16 bases in between. CDR3 DNA sequence: TGCAGTGCTAGGGGGGGAGGGTCTATGAATTCACCCCTCCACTTT. Encoded protein: CSARGGGSMNSPLHF.

Note on this clonotype: A read error may produce the germline difference seen at one junction end. The chain is built from TRBV12-3 or TRBV12-4 and TRBJ1-6; D is ambiguous. The CDR3 spans 14 residues. Here the CDR3 reads CAIAPRAYNSPLHF. The CDR3 nucleotides are TGTGCCATCGCTCCTCGGGCGTATAATTCACCCCTCCATTTT.

On this clonotype itself: At one boundary the junction diverges from the germline segment, which might be a read error. This chain joins TRBV12-3 or TRBV12-4 and TRBJ1-5; the D gene is possibly TRBD1 (5 bases). The CDR3 runs 17 residues. CDR3 in amino acids: CASSLRTGGEVRQPHYF. The CDR3 nucleotides read TGTGCCAGCAGTTTACGCACCGGGGGGGAGGTCCGTCAGCCCCATTATTTT.

About this clonotype: Since a much larger clone is just one base distant, this may be a read error. This chain uses TRBV20-1 with TRBJ2-5, with 8 bases fitting TRBD2. This CDR3 spans 14 amino acids. Unmatched junction bases numbered 7, after V lost 3 bases and J lost 4 bases. The germline V gene encodes CDR1 DFQATT and CDR2 SNEGSKA (reference sequence). The CDR3: CSASIGGARETQYF. DNA for the CDR3: TGCAGTGCTAGTATCGGGGGGGCCAGAGAGACCCAGTACTTC.

Concerning this clonotype itself: A junction end diverges from the germline sequence, so it may reflect a read error. The chain has TRBV11-1 and TRBJ2-7; 8 positions match TRBD1. Germline V lookup: CDR1 SGHAT, CDR2 FQDESV (reference sequence). The CDR3 length is 15 residues. This CDR3 is CASSLHGTGLYEQYF. The CDR3 coding sequence is TGTGCCAGTAGCTTACACGGGACAGGCCTTTACGAGCAGTACTTC.

Of note for this clonotype: This may stem from a read error, because a much larger clone lies one nucleotide away. This CDR3 is CSARTVISGGAVNEKFF. The CDR3 bases are TGCAGTGCTAGGACGGTTATTAGCGGGGGGGCCGTAAATGAGAAGTTCTTC. This chain links TRBV20-1 with TRBJ2-1; 11 bases align to TRBD2. Germline values: CDR1 DFQATT, CDR2 SNEGSKA (reference sequence). The CDR3 has 17 residues.

As to this clonotype: One end of the junction varies from germline; a read error may be responsible. The rearrangement uses TRBV11-3 and TRBJ1-1; D is unresolved. Per germline, CDR1 SGHNT and CDR2 YENEEA. The CDR3 consists of 13 residues. Here the CDR3 DNA reads TGTGCCAGCAGGTTAGATCCAGGTGGGGAAGTTTTCTTC. Its protein product is CASRLDPGGEVFF.

The chain has TRBV6-1 and TRBJ2-7, with D perhaps TRBD1 (5 bases). The CDR3 spans 15 residues. Germline-derived CDR1 and CDR2 are MNHNS and SASEGT. V gave up 11 bases and J gave up 1 base, with 21 bases separating them. The CDR3 spells CAASPQGHGSYEQYF. The CDR3 DNA reads as TGTGCCGCCAGTCCCCAGGGTCATGGTTCCTACGAGCAGTACTTC.

About this clonotype: At one of its ends the junction is not consistent with the germline gene, which may arise from a read error. V gene TRBV20-1 combines with J gene TRBJ2-5, with a tentative D call TRBD2 (6 bases). CDR3 size: 17 residues. Germline V gene sequence: CDR1 DFQATT, CDR2 SNEGSKA (reference sequence). The CDR3 sequence: CSARSPQSSGGLEIQYF. In DNA form, the CDR3 reads TGCAGTGCTAGATCGCCACAAAGTAGTGGGGGGTTGGAGATCCAGTACTTC.

As regards this clonotype: With a much larger clone just one base away, this may be a read error. The chain is built from TRBV4-2 and TRBJ1-2; D uncertain. The V and J ends lost 0 bases and 5 bases respectively, with 7 bases between them. This CDR3 has 13 amino acids. CDR1 and CDR2 from the germline V gene are LGHNA and YNFKEQ. CDR3 DNA: TGTGCCAGCAGCCAAGATGTGGGGTATGGCTACACCTTC. Its protein product is CASSQDVGYGYTF.

This clonotype was found a few times. At one of its ends the junction is not consistent with the germline gene, which may arise from a read error. V usage is TRBV28 and J usage is TRBJ2-3; D gene uncertain. CDR3 length: 12 amino acids. Germline V gene data show CDR1 as MDHEN and CDR2 as SYDVKM. The CDR3 here is CASSLKPDTQYF. Written as DNA, the CDR3 is TGTGCTAGCAGTTTAAAACCAGATACGCAGTATTTT.

The V and J genes are TRBV20-1 and TRBJ1-5; D might be TRBD1 (5 bases). The CDR3 is 12 residues long. V lost 7 bases to trimming and J lost 1 base, with 8 bases between them. Germline V gene lookup returns CDR1 DFQATT and CDR2 SNEGSKA (reference sequence). Here the CDR3 DNA reads TGCAGTGTTCGACAGAGCAATCAGCCCCAGCATTTT. Translated, it gives CSVRQSNQPQHF.

This clonotype turned up a few times. V and J are TRBV6-5 and TRBJ2-3, with unresolved D. V lost 7 bases and J 4 bases, leaving 18 bases between the germline ends. This CDR3 is 15 amino acids long. Germline CDR1 and CDR2: MNHEY and SVGAGI. The CDR3 sequence: CASNVSEVTADTQYF. The CDR3 coding sequence is TGTGCCAGCAACGTCAGTGAGGTTACTGCAGATACGCAGTATTTT.

A word on this clonotype: This may stem from a read error, because a much larger clone lies one nucleotide away. This chain uses TRBV7-3 with TRBJ2-7; 9 nucleotides line up with TRBD2. Per germline, CDR1 SGHTA and CDR2 FQGTGA. This CDR3 region has 14 residues. The CDR3 spells CASSQGLASSEHYF. The CDR3 nucleotides read TGTGCCAGCAGCCAAGGACTAGCGTCCTCCGAGCATTACTTC.

As concerns this clonotype: A much bigger clone sits one base away, suggesting this may be a read error. The CDR3, as DNA: TGCAGTGCCGGAGGACGGGGCCAAGAGACCCAGTACTTC. Amino acids: CSAGGRGQETQYF. The V call is TRBV20-1, the J call TRBJ2-5, with a tentative D call TRBD2 (5 bases). Trimming pared 6 bases from V and 1 base from J, leaving 12 bases between. The CDR3 sequence is 13 residues long. CDR1 and CDR2 (germline): DFQATT, SNEGSKA (reference sequence).

The chain couples TRBV7-2 to TRBJ2-7; D unresolved. The V end lost 5 bases, the J end lost 9 bases, and 17 bases lay between the germline ends. Germline-derived CDR1 and CDR2 are SGHTA and FQGNSA. This CDR3 has 13 amino acids. In DNA form, the CDR3 reads TGTGCCAGCAGCGTCCAGGCTGGCGGCGGGCAGTACTTC. Translating it yields CASSVQAGGGQYF.

The J gene is TRBJ2-7, the V gene TRBV7-2; 7 nucleotides agree with TRBD2. Germline CDR1 reads SGHTA; CDR2 reads FQGNSA. The CDR3 has 14 residues. The V gene end was trimmed by 5 bases and the J gene end by 7 bases; junction bases not matched to a gene: 11. CDR3 coding DNA: TGTGCCAGCAGCCCCTGGGACTACACGGGAGAGCAGTACTTC. Translated: CASSPWDYTGEQYF. Complete variable domain (other parts from reference TRBV7-2 and TRBJ2-7): GAGVSQSPSNKVTEKGKDVELRCDPISGHTALYWYRQSLGQGLEFLIYFQGNSAPDKSGLPSDRFSAERTGGSVSTLTIQRTQQEDSAVYLCASSPWDYTGEQYFGPGTRLTVT.